The 10 T cell receptor beta chains listed next were all sequenced from one sample in a study of technical replicates of blood from several donors. Using immunoSEQ multiplex PCR, the repertoire was profiled, and TCRdb retains in-frame clones only, with some absent. The data hold tens of thousands of clones, with about 90% observed a single time. The sequenced sample was PBMCs. The receptor set was obtained from a human donor in good health. Some clones in this sample may be carry-over from other donors' samples.

V and J are TRBV13 and TRBJ2-1; TRBD2 agrees at 7 bases. Losses at the gene ends were 0 bases for V and 2 bases for J; bases not matched to a gene: 4. Germline V gene data show CDR1 as PRHDT and CDR2 as FYEKMQ (reference sequence). This CDR3 is built from 16 residues. In DNA form, the CDR3 reads TGTGCCAGCAGCTTAGGACTAGCGAACACCTACAATGAGCAGTTCTTC. Translating it yields CASSLGLANTYNEQFF.

The V gene is TRBV20-1, the J gene TRBJ2-7, with 9 positions matching TRBD2. This CDR3 spans 11 amino acids. The J segment lost 6 bases and the V segment lost 6 bases, leaving 3 bases of the junction unmatched. Germline assignment: CDR1 DFQATT and CDR2 SNEGSKA (reference sequence). The CDR3 region has the DNA TGCAGTGCGGGTAGCGGGAGCGAGCAGTACTTC. It yields the protein CSAGSGSEQYF.

This chain joins TRBV19 and TRBJ2-5; a weak D match, TRBD1 (6 bases). CDR3 size: 15 residues. Germline values: CDR1 LNHDA, CDR2 SQIVND (reference sequence). Between the trimmed V and J ends, which lost 4 bases and 4 bases, there was a span of 16 bases. CDR3 amino acids: CASSNDRPPGETQYF. DNA for the CDR3: TGTGCCAGTAGTAATGACAGGCCTCCGGGAGAGACCCAGTACTTC.

Here the CDR3 DNA reads TGTGCCAGCTCCGACAGGGGTGACACCGGGGAGCTGTTTTTT. It translates to CASSDRGDTGELFF. The chain joins TRBV2 to TRBJ2-2; 8 bases are shared with TRBD1. Germline assignment: CDR1 SNHLY and CDR2 FYNNEI. The J segment lost 3 bases and the V segment lost 8 bases, leaving 5 bases of the junction unmatched. This CDR3 is built from 14 residues. Full variable domain (missing parts from reference TRBV2 and TRBJ2-2): EPEVTQTPSHQVTQMGQEVILRCVPISNHLYFYWYRQILGQKVEFLVSFYNNEISEKSEIFDDQFSVERPDGSNFTLKIRSTKLEDSAMYFCASSDRGDTGELFFGEGSRLTVL.

The chain uses TRBV5-5 and TRBJ1-2; no clear D. Between the trimmed V and J ends, which lost 4 bases and 4 bases, there was a span of 17 bases. The CDR3 contains 15 residues. Germline CDR1 and CDR2: SGHKS and YYEKEE (reference sequence). The CDR3 nucleotides read TGTGCCAGCAGCCCGGGTGACTCAGTTCTCTATGGCTACACCTTC. Translating it yields CASSPGDSVLYGYTF.

V and J are TRBV6-1 and TRBJ2-1; D is ambiguous. Trimming cost V 6 bases and J 10 bases, with 10 bases left between them. CDR3 size: 11 residues. Germline V CDR1 and CDR2: MNHNS, SASEGT. CDR3 protein: CASSGLDEQFF. The CDR3 nucleotides are TGTGCCAGCAGCGGCCTAGACGAGCAGTTCTTC.

Here the CDR3 reads CASSQDFRGNTEAFF. CDR3 coding DNA: TGTGCCAGCAGCCAAGATTTTAGGGGAAACACTGAAGCTTTCTTT. The genes are TRBV14 and TRBJ1-1; the D gene is possibly TRBD1 (5 bases). This CDR3 has 15 residues. V was cut by 0 bases and J by 2 bases, with 10 bases left in between. In germline, CDR1 is SGHDN, CDR2 FVKESK. The entire variable domain, with the rest obtained from reference TRBV14 and TRBJ1-1, is as follows: EAGVTQFPSHSVIEKGQTVTLRCDPISGHDNLYWYRRVMGKEIKFLLHFVKESKQDESGMPNNRFLAERTGGTYSTLKVQPAELEDSGVYFCASSQDFRGNTEAFFGQGTRLTVV.

The gene calls are TRBV27 and TRBJ1-1, with unresolved D. Trimming took off 6 bases at V and 0 bases at J, with 17 bases between the two ends. Germline V gene sequence: CDR1 MNHEY, CDR2 SMNVEV (reference sequence). CDR3 length: 16 amino acids. The CDR3 spells CASSLSFGLMNTEAFF. The CDR3 nucleotides read TGTGCCAGCAGCCTATCCTTTGGGCTCATGAACACTGAAGCTTTCTTT.

This chain joins TRBV11-2 and TRBJ2-3; 12 nucleotides agree with TRBD2. V lost 5 bases, J lost 4 bases, and 7 bases stayed unmatched. CDR1 is SGHAT, CDR2 FQNNGV, per germline. This CDR3 is built from 16 residues. The CDR3 DNA sequence: TGTGCCAGCAGCGCACGACTAGCGGGAGATGCAGATACGCAGTATTTT. Translating gives CASSARLAGDADTQYF.

Note on this clone: The germline gene is not matched at one end of the junction; a read error may be the cause. The chain is built from TRBV7-3 and TRBJ2-2; 10 bases are shared with TRBD2. Germline V gene lookup returns CDR1 SGHTA and CDR2 FQGTGA. The CDR3 runs to 15 residues. The CDR3, as DNA: TGTGCCAGCAGCTTGGGACTAGCGAACGCCGGGGAGCTGTTTTTT. Residues: CASSLGLANAGELFF. Full variable domain (outside the CDR3, taken from reference TRBV7-3 and TRBJ2-2): GAGVSQTPSNKVTEKGKYVELRCDPISGHTALYWYRQSLGQGPEFLIYFQGTGAADDSGLPNDRFFAVRPEGSVSTLKIQRTERGDSAVYLCASSLGLANAGELFFGEGSRLTVL.